The TCR beta chain under discussion was sequenced for a study of PD-1 blockade in classical Hodgkin lymphoma (dated by TCRdb to about 2020). In terms of the full investigation: A peripheral blood immune signature of response to PD-1 blockade in classical Hodgkin lymphoma was defined using TCR beta sequencing and CyTOF. The paper's findings and limits, for the study overall: Baseline TCR diversity was reported to be lower in newly diagnosed patients than in healthy donors, and even lower in relapsed/refractory patients. The study was limited to a single clinical trial cohort, and causes of repertoire differences, possibly disease activity or prior therapy, remained undefined.

The Qiagen DNeasy kit was used to extract genomic DNA from unsorted PBMCs and from the negatively selected CD4+ and CD8+ fractions. Using primers that anneal to V and J segments, immunoSEQ multiplex PCR amplified the TCR beta CDR3 regions. Amplification bias was minimized using a synthetic immune receptor repertoire, and residual bias was removed computationally after sequencing. Concerning the study's data processing: Custom Python scripts were used to quantify repertoire diversity as the Shannon entropy index. The unsorted, CD4+ and CD8+ repertoires were each analyzed separately, with the exception of combined analyses, where CD4+ and CD8+ sequences were merged in silico. TCRdb re-hosts the immuneACCESS table, in-frame sequences only. Its copies lack some clones; in the studies checked, an unresolved V gene accounts for under half of them, and the cause for the rest is not known. Clone size and V and J calls were adopted from that table, with D and trimming inferred from the DNA. This sample holds under 40,000 clones; less than 90% were observed only once. Of the sample, about 1.2% is held by the ten largest clones.

Interpreted using the paper, the time point label stands for: newly diagnosed, previously untreated cHL patient sample. Magnetic negative selection with a Miltenyi CD4+ T cell isolation kit was used to purify CD4+ T cells from thawed PBMCs. As a comparison group for the relapsed/refractory trial patients, PBMCs from patients with newly diagnosed, previously untreated classical Hodgkin lymphoma were sequenced. Peripheral blood was collected in 8 mL Vacutainer Cell Preparation Tubes, from which PBMCs were isolated by centrifugation and then cryopreserved. Purified CD4+ and CD8+ fractions were prepared only for cases where an additional PBMC sample was available. Magnetically labelled cells were removed on LS columns in a quadroMACS separator, and the flow-through was collected as the purified fraction. In the case of this clone: This clone's antigen is unknown. Qualities for individual bases were not recorded, and no much larger clone is one base off.

The CDR3, cysteine through phenylalanine, is 15 amino acids long. Of the read, only the CDR3 DNA is kept; its 45 bases are in frame from base 1. From V the trimming removes 3 bases and from J it removes 0 bases, while the gene matches leave 2 bases of the junction unaccounted for. Sequences SGDLS (CDR1) and YYNGEE (CDR2) are obtained from the germline V gene. Sequencing was performed on CD4+ T cells from blood. This receptor was taken from a human donor with classical Hodgkin lymphoma. The chain links TRBV9 with TRBJ1-5; a stretch of 8 junction bases matches TRBD1. The bases read TGTGCCAGCAGCGCTCAGGGGGCTAGCAATCAGCCCCAGCATTTT. The translation is CASSAQGASNQPQHF.